This entry describes one T cell receptor (beta chain). Its antigen is as yet unknown. The sample belongs to a study of T cell responses to AZD1222 COVID-19 vaccine. Repertoires were generated with immunoSEQ multiplex PCR, while TCRdb's copy carries only in-frame clones and drops some. The sample holds approximately 150,000 clones, roughly 92% seen once. V was pared by 3 bases and J by 2 bases, with 5 bases between. The CDR3 consists of 12 residues. Germline CDR1 is SEHNR and CDR2 is FQNEAQ (reference sequence). Study results and limitations: Repertoire samples came only from after the peak T cell response. Baseline testing showed seropositivity in only a handful of AZD1222 recipients. Females made up more of the donors, who were largely white British, and clonal diversity may have come out too low. Nearly half of the spike-specific TCRs reportedly recognize variant regions that carry no mutations.

This sequence was found in an adult who received the AZD1222 COVID-19 vaccine. This chain uses TRBV7-9 with TRBJ2-7; D is ambiguous. Sample: peripheral blood, taken 28 days after the second AZD1222 dose. The CDR3 protein is CASSFGAYEQYF. The CDR3 nucleotides read TGTGCCAGCAGCTTTGGGGCCTACGAGCAGTACTTC. The entire variable domain, with the rest obtained from reference TRBV7-9 and TRBJ2-7, is as follows: DTGVSQNPRHKITKRGQNVTFRCDPISEHNRLYWYRQTLGQGPEFLTYFQNEAQLEKSRLLSDRFSAERPKGSFSTLEIQRTEQGDSAMYLCASSFGAYEQYFGPGTRLTVT.